This TCR beta chain was recovered during a study of blood T cells in healthy people across ages. Study outcomes and limitations: Compared with aged donors, long-lived donors showed fewer expanded clones, suggesting selection.

Worth noting for this clonotype: Its antigen is not identified.

V lost 6 bases, J lost 2 bases, and 5 bases stayed unmatched. The CDR3 runs to 14 residues. The germline CDR1 and CDR2 sequences are SGHRS and YFSETQ. Using a J-beta primer mix together with a sample-barcoded 5' primer, a second PCR was run for roughly 6 to 12 cycles. Each of the cDNA molecules was tagged by a template-switch adaptor with 12 random nucleotides. Each CDR3 protein gets one entry after TCRdb re-called the 5' RACE reads with MiXCR. Altogether hundreds of thousands of distinct CDR3 sequences are present, about half being singletons, with the ten largest covering roughly 30%. Healthy individuals of Caucasian origin from Russia, aged roughly 6 to 100, served as donors.

This chain uses TRBV5-1 with TRBJ2-1, with 7 bases lining up with TRBD2. Sequences were obtained from blood. This receptor was obtained from a woman aged 55-75 years in good health. The CDR3 spells CASKRDYAYNEQFF. The DNA of the CDR3 is TGCGCCAGCAAGAGGGACTACGCCTACAATGAGCAGTTCTTC. The full variable domain, in which reference TRBV5-1 and TRBJ2-1 provide the parts outside the CDR3, is KAGVTQTPRYLIKTRGQQVTLSCSPISGHRSVSWYQQTPGQGLQFLFEYFSETQRNKGNFPGRFSGRQFSNSRSEMNVSTLELGDSALYLCASKRDYAYNEQFFGPGTRLTVL.